This TCR beta chain was identified in a study of blood T cell repertoires in COVID-19. Study information: Both acute and convalescent COVID-19 samples were obtained from the United States, Italy and Spain.

Data came from immunoSEQ multiplex PCR; TCRdb stores just in-frame clones and leaves some out. Of under 250,000 clones listed, about 88% are singletons. Germline V lookup: CDR1 LNHDA, CDR2 SQIVND (reference sequence). The CDR3 covers 15 residues. Trimming took 4 bases from V and 2 from J, leaving 14 bases between them. This clone was seen just once. The chain couples TRBV19 to TRBJ2-5; D might be TRBD1 (5 bases). What was sequenced was peripheral blood. This TCR derives from a woman aged 40 to 49 with acute or convalescent COVID-19. Written as DNA, the CDR3 is TGTGCCAGTAGTAAGACAGAAATGGGACAAGAGACCCAGTACTTC. This gives the protein CASSKTEMGQETQYF.